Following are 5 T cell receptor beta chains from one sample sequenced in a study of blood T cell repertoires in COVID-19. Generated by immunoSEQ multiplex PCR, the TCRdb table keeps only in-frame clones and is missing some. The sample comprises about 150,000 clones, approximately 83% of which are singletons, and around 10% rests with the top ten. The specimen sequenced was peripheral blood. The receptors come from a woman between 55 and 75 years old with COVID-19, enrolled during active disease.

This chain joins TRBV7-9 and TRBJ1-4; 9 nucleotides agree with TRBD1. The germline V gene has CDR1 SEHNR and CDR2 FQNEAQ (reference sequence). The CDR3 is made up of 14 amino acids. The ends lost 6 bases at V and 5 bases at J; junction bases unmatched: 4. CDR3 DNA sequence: TGTGCCAGCAGTCGGGACAGGGTAAATGAAAAACTGTTTTTT. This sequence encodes CASSRDRVNEKLFF.

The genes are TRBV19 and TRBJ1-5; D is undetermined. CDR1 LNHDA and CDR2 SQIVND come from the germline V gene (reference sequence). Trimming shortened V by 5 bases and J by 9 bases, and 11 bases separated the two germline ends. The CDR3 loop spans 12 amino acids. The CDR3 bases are TGTGCCAGTAGTTCCCGAGCGAGGCCCCAGCATTTT. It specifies CASSSRARPQHF.

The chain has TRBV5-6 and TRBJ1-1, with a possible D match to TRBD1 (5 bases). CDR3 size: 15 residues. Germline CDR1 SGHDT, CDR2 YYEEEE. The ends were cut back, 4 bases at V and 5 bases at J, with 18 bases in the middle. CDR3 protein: CASSPIRETETEAFF. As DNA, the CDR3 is TGTGCCAGCAGCCCCATCAGGGAAACAGAGACTGAAGCTTTCTTT.

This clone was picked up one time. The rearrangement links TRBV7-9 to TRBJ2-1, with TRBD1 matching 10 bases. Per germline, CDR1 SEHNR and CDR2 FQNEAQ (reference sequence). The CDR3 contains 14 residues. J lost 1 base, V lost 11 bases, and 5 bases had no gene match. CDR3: CAYGDRGSYNEQFF. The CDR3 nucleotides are TGTGCCTACGGGGACAGGGGTTCCTACAATGAGCAGTTCTTC.

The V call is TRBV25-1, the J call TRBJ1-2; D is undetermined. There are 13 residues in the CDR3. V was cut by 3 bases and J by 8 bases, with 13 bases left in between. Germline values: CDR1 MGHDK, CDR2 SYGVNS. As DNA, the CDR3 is TGTGCCAGCAGTGAGCCTTCATTCGGGGGCTACACCTTC. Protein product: CASSEPSFGGYTF.